Listed here is a single T cell receptor beta chain. Its target is unknown. MiXCR was run by TCRdb on the reads, yielding one entry per CDR3 protein. The repertoire consists of about 920,000 distinct CDR3 sequences, with about 33% occurring once and the leading ten covering about an eighth. The record originates from a study of T cell repertoires in cytomegalovirus infection. Overall study context: Used in the study were CMV epitopes, some recently identified and HLA-C-restricted, others well-studied and HLA-B-restricted. Study findings and constraints: HLA-C-restricted CMV clonotypes gave the most frequent clonotype in two of eight donors. Totalled public TCR beta family frequency picked out people who carried CMV plus the relevant HLA.

This CDR3 contains 13 residues. From germline, CDR1 is MNHEY and CDR2 SMNVEV (reference sequence). V gave up 8 bases and J gave up 0 bases, with 9 bases separating them. Sequencing was performed on cultured CD8+ T cells from PBMCs, taken from culture after CMV antigen stimulation. This receptor was obtained from a human donor in good health (CMV status not recorded). Some clones in this sample may be carry-over from other donors' samples. The J gene is TRBJ2-3, the V gene TRBV27, with D maybe TRBD1 (5 bases). In DNA form, the CDR3 reads TGTGCCAGCGGACAAACTAGCACAGATACGCAGTATTTT. Translated, it gives CASGQTSTDTQYF.